This TCR beta chain was sequenced in a study of CD8 T cells in ankylosing spondylitis. Study-level findings and limits: Disease-associated clonotypes exhibited CD8+ identity and were relatively infrequent in peripheral blood. Matched synovial fluid from ankylosing spondylitis patients was reported to be enriched for disease-linked clones. What seemed typical of ankylosing spondylitis blood was a TCR beta motif built from eight highly homologous variants.

With molecular barcodes, quantitative 5'-RACE was used to make the TCR beta libraries. TCRdb re-called the 5' RACE reads through MiXCR, storing one row per CDR3 protein. The profile shows about 340,000 distinct CDR3 sequences, 20% to 25% of them singletons. Deletions cut 6 bases from V and 1 base from J, with 15 bases between. CDR3 length: 15 amino acids. Germline-derived CDR1 and CDR2 are SGDLS and YYNGEE. As regards this clonotype: No antigen is known for it.

The chain recombines TRBV9 with TRBJ2-3, with D hard to call. Sequencing used blood, either unsorted or a sorted T cell fraction (not recorded which). This clonotype originated in a male donor with ankylosing spondylitis or in good health (not recorded which). The CDR3 region is CASTNRNLRTDTQYF. Written as DNA, the CDR3 is TGTGCCAGCACCAATCGGAACCTCCGCACAGATACGCAGTATTTT.